This T cell receptor beta chain was captured by sequencing in a study of shared clonotypes between healthy human individuals. The CDR3 has 15 residues. Template amounts of approximately 310 ng DNA, 25,000 to 30,000 T cell genomes, were employed in unsorted PBMC replicate PCRs. Repertoires were generated with immunoSEQ multiplex PCR, while TCRdb's copy carries only in-frame clones and drops some. Among fewer than 650,000 clones, just over 75% were seen once, and the ten largest hold around 11%. The source is a woman in her thirties or forties in good health. Some clones in this sample may be carry-over from other donors' samples. Sequenced sample: PBMCs. The V gene is TRBV7-5, the J gene TRBJ2-5; the table calls TRBD2, which could not be checked here. TRBV7-5 is an annotated pseudogene. The CDR3 DNA reads as TGTGCCAGCAGCATCGGACTAGCGGGAATAGAGACCCAGTACTTC. Its translation: CASSIGLAGIETQYF.